The 7 T cell receptor beta chains presented below share a single source sample, sequenced in a study of shared clonotypes between healthy human individuals. TCRdb's table, derived via immunoSEQ multiplex PCR, lists solely in-frame clones and lacks some. The sample yields approximately 500,000 clones, around 73% seen once. What was sequenced was PBMCs. The receptors were gathered from a woman aged 40 to 50 in good health. Some clones in this sample may be carry-over from other donors' samples.

CDR3 loop: CASSWTGNNEKLFF. CDR3 bases: TGTGCCAGCAGTTGGACAGGGAATAATGAAAAACTGTTTTTT. The chain uses TRBV6-5 and TRBJ1-4; 8 positions agree with TRBD1. This CDR3 contains 14 residues. Trimming removed 4 bases from V and 4 bases from J; junction bases left unmatched: 2. CDR1 and CDR2 (germline): MNHEY, SVGAGI.

The rearrangement joins TRBV29-1 to TRBJ1-3; no reliable D call. The CDR3 covers 12 residues. Trimming removed 0 bases from V and 2 bases from J, with 2 bases in between. Per germline, CDR1 SQVTM and CDR2 ANQGSEA. The CDR3 loop is CSVEEAGNTIYF. The CDR3 DNA sequence: TGCAGCGTTGAAGAGGCTGGAAACACCATATATTTT.

The V and J genes are TRBV27 and TRBJ2-7; the D is unclear. CDR3 length equals 13 residues. CDR1 and CDR2 (germline): MNHEY, SMNVEV (reference sequence). V was pared by 8 bases and J by 2 bases, with 13 bases between. The CDR3 reads CASFSPRTYEQYF. Here the CDR3 DNA reads TGTGCCAGCTTCTCCCCAAGAACCTACGAGCAGTACTTC.

J is TRBJ2-5 and V is TRBV5-1; D is possibly TRBD1 (6 bases). Germline V CDR1 and CDR2: SGHRS, YFSETQ. This CDR3 is 15 amino acids long. V lost 3 bases and J lost 4, with 16 bases in between. CDR3 region: CASSSDRGGGETQYF. CDR3 bases: TGCGCCAGCAGCTCGGATCGAGGGGGTGGAGAGACCCAGTACTTC.

Worth noting for this clone: In the same sample, other DNA sequences code for this CDR3. The CDR3 nucleotides read TGTGCCAGCAGTTTATGGACAGTTACGAACACCGGGGAGCTGTTTTTT. Translating gives CASSLWTVTNTGELFF. The chain is built from TRBV28 and TRBJ2-2; D might be TRBD1 (5 bases). The germline V gene has CDR1 MDHEN and CDR2 SYDVKM. The CDR3 consists of 16 residues. The V end was cut by 0 bases, the J end by 0 bases, with 8 bases between.

This sequence joins TRBV7-2 and TRBJ2-1; 10 bases match TRBD2. The CDR3 loop spans 15 amino acids. The J segment lost 10 bases and the V segment lost 3 bases, leaving 9 bases of the junction unmatched. Germline CDR1 is SGHTA and CDR2 is FQGNSA. The CDR3 spells CASSFSGRAIGEQFF. DNA for the CDR3: TGTGCCAGCAGCTTCAGCGGGAGGGCCATTGGCGAGCAGTTCTTC.

CDR3 coding DNA: TGTGCCAGCTCAGGACAGGGATTCGACCAAGGGCCTAGCACAGATACGCAGTATTTT. It yields the protein CASSGQGFDQGPSTDTQYF. The chain recombines TRBV18 with TRBJ2-3, with TRBD1 identical over 8 bases. The V gene end was trimmed by 5 bases and the J gene end by 0 bases; junction bases not matched to a gene: 16. Germline CDR1 and CDR2: KGHSH and LQKENI. This CDR3 has 19 amino acids.